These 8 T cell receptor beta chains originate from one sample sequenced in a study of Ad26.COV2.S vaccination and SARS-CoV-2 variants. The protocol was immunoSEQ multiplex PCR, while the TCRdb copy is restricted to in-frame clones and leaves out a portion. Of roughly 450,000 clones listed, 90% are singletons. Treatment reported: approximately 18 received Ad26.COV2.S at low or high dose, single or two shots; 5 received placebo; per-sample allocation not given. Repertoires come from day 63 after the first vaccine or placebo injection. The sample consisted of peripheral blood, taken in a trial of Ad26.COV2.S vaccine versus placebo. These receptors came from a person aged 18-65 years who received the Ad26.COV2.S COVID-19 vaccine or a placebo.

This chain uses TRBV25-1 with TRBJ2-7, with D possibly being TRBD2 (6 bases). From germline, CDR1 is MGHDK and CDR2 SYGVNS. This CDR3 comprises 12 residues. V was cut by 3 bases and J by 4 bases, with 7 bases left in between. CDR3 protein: CASSEAGYEQYF. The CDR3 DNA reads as TGTGCCAGCAGTGAGGCGGGGTACGAGCAGTACTTC.

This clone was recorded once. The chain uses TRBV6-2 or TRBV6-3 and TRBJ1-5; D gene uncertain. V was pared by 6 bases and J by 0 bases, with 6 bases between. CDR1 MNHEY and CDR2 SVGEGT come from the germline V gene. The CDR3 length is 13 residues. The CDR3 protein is CASSNGSNQPQHF. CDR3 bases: TGTGCCAGCAGCAATGGTAGCAATCAGCCCCAGCATTTT.

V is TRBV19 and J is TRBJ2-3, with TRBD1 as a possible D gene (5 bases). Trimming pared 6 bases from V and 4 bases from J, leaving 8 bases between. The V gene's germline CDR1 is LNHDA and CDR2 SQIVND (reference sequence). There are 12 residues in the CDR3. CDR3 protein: CASSPGPDTQYF. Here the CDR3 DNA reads TGTGCCAGTAGCCCAGGGCCAGATACGCAGTATTTT. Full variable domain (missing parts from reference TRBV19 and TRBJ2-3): DGGITQSPKYLFRKEGQNVTLSCEQNLNHDAMYWYRQDPGQGLRLIYYSQIVNDFQKGDIAEGYSVSREKKESFPLTVTSAQKNPTAFYLCASSPGPDTQYFGPGTRLTVL.

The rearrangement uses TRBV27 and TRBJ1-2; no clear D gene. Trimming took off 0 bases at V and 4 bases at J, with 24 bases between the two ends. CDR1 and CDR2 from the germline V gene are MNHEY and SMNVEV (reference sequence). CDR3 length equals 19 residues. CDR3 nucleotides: TGTGCCAGCAGTTTATCTTCTACAGAAACCCTTCCGCCTGGCTATGGCTACACCTTC. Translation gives CASSLSSTETLPPGYGYTF.

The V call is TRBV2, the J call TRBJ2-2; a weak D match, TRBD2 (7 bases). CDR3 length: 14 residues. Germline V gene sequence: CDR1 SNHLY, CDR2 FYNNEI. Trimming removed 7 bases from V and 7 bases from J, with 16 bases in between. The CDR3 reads CASKGGGLGGELFF. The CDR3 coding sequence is TGTGCCAGCAAAGGGGGAGGGCTTGGCGGGGAGCTGTTTTTT.

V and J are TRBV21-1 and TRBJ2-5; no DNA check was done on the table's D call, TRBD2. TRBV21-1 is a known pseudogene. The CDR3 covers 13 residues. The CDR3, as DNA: TGTGCCAGCAGCAAAGGAGGGCGAGAGACCCAGTACTTC. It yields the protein CASSKGGRETQYF.

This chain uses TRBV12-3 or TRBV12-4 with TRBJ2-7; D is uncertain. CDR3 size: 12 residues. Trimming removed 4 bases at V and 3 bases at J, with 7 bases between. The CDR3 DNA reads TGTGCCAGCAGTTATCAAGACTACGAGCAGTACTTC. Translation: CASSYQDYEQYF.

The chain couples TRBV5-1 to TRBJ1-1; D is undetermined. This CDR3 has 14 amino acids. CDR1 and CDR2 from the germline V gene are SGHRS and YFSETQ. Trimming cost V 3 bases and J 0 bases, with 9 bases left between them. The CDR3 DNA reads TGCGCCAGCAGCTCCGACGGGATGAACACTGAAGCTTTCTTT. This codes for CASSSDGMNTEAFF.